This paragraph reports one T cell receptor beta chain. The antigen is undetermined. One end of the junction fails to match germline, which may point to a read error. Germline CDR1 reads ENHRY; CDR2 reads SYGVKD. The CDR3 loop spans 13 amino acids. The data were taken from a study of OX40 agonist ivuxolimab in advanced cancers. Across the whole study: Patients undergoing dose escalation presented with hepatocellular carcinoma, melanoma, renal cell or head and neck cancer. Those enrolled were 82.7% male, with a mean age of about 66 years and ages from 23 to 79. Study-level findings and limits: Partly responding patients at 0.1-3.0 mg/kg showed some of the smallest clonal expansion.

Method: immunoSEQ multiplex PCR; TCRdb's copy keeps in-frame clones and lacks some. The sample lists about 12,000 clones; about 85% were seen once. This sequence originates from an adult with an advanced solid tumor such as melanoma, head and neck, liver or kidney cancer. The sample consisted of CD4+ or CD8+ T cells sorted from blood, taken in a trial of the OX40 agonist ivuxolimab. V gene TRBV10-3 combines with J gene TRBJ1-3; no reliable D call. Here the CDR3 reads CAIQENSGNTIYF. The DNA for the CDR3 is TGCGCCATTCAAGAAAACTCTGGAAACACCATATATTTT.